Below are 27 T cell receptor beta chains sequenced from a single sample in a study of siplizumab effects on memory and regulatory T cells. Libraries were prepared by immunoSEQ multiplex PCR; TCRdb keeps only in-frame clonotypes and omits some of them. The top ten clones hold around 12% of a sample with about 97,000 clones, approximately 91% of them seen once. Sequencing used non-Treg CD4+ T cells sorted from blood. The receptors here all came from a human donor in good health.

J is TRBJ2-3 and V is TRBV7-9; D possibly uses TRBD1 or TRBD2 (6 bases each). The V end lost 4 bases, the J end lost 9 bases, and 20 bases lay between the germline ends. CDR1 and CDR2 from the germline V gene are SEHNR and FQNEAQ (reference sequence). The CDR3 runs 15 residues. The CDR3 region has the DNA TGTGCCAGCAGCTCCTCGGGGGCACCGGGGGCGACGCAGTATTTT. Amino acid sequence: CASSSSGAPGATQYF. The complete variable domain, with remaining parts taken from reference TRBV7-9 and TRBJ2-3, reads DTGVSQNPRHKITKRGQNVTFRCDPISEHNRLYWYRQTLGQGPEFLTYFQNEAQLEKSRLLSDRFSAERPKGSFSTLEIQRTEQGDSAMYLCASSSSGAPGATQYFGPGTRLTVL.

The chain carries TRBV7-3 and TRBJ1-1; D is unclear. V was shortened by 0 bases and J by 5 bases, with 7 bases between the two germline ends. The CDR3 is 13 residues long. Germline V lookup: CDR1 SGHTA, CDR2 FQGTGA. CDR3 in amino acids: CASSLTGITEAFF. The CDR3 coding sequence is TGTGCCAGCAGCTTAACGGGTATAACTGAAGCTTTCTTT.

J is TRBJ2-7 and V is TRBV7-2; 12 nucleotides line up with TRBD2. V shed 5 bases, J shed 7 bases, and the junction held 6 bases outside the gene matches. Looked up from germline, CDR1 is SGHTA and CDR2 is FQGNSA. The CDR3 has 14 amino acids. The CDR3 region has the DNA TGTGCCAGCAGCCGACTAGCGGGAGTGGGTGAGCAGTACTTC. Translation: CASSRLAGVGEQYF.

V is TRBV2 and J is TRBJ2-3, with 8 bases that match TRBD1. Germline V gene sequence: CDR1 SNHLY, CDR2 FYNNEI. V was clipped by 3 bases and J by 0 bases; unmatched bases: 2. The CDR3 contains 15 residues. The CDR3 protein is CASSEGQVSTDTQYF. The CDR3 DNA reads TGTGCCAGCAGTGAGGGACAGGTTAGCACAGATACGCAGTATTTT.

This rearrangement joins TRBV6-6 to TRBJ2-5; 7 nucleotides match TRBD2. This CDR3 comprises 14 residues. V shed 2 bases, J shed 5 bases, and the junction held 5 bases outside the gene matches. From germline, CDR1 is MNHNY and CDR2 SVGAGI (reference sequence). CDR3 residues: CASSYQKGGETQYF. In nucleotides, the CDR3 is TGTGCCAGCAGTTACCAAAAGGGAGGGGAGACCCAGTACTTC.

J is TRBJ1-4 and V is TRBV6-1; D is possibly TRBD1 (6 bases). Trimming shortened V by 6 bases and J by 5 bases, and 7 bases separated the two germline ends. CDR1 is MNHNS and CDR2 is SASEGT in the germline V gene. The CDR3 sequence is 12 residues long. The CDR3 loop is CASRQGNEKLFF. CDR3 nucleotides: TGTGCCAGCAGACAGGGAAATGAAAAACTGTTTTTT.

The chain combines TRBV30 with TRBJ2-5; D is undetermined. Germline V lookup: CDR1 GTSNPN, CDR2 SVGIG (reference sequence). The CDR3 runs to 12 residues. V lost 2 bases, J lost 5 bases, and 9 bases lay in between. The DNA for the CDR3 is TGTGCCTGGAGTCCGCTTCGGGAGACCCAGTACTTC. This encodes CAWSPLRETQYF. The variable domain in full, completed from reference TRBV30 and TRBJ2-5, reads SQTIHQWPATLVQPVGSPLSLECTVEGTSNPNLYWYRQAAGRGLQLLFYSVGIGQISSEVPQNLSASRPQDRQFILSSKKLLLSDSGFYLCAWSPLRETQYFGPGTRLLVL.

The chain is built from TRBV2 and TRBJ2-2; 11 positions agree with TRBD2. V shed 5 bases, J shed 7 bases, and the junction held 6 bases outside the gene matches. The CDR3 length is 15 residues. The germline V gene encodes CDR1 SNHLY and CDR2 FYNNEI. CDR3 protein: CASSLTSGGFGELFF. The CDR3 nucleotides are TGTGCCAGCAGTCTCACTAGCGGGGGTTTCGGGGAGCTGTTTTTT.

V and J are TRBV2 and TRBJ2-4; D is perhaps TRBD1 (5 bases). The CDR3 is 15 residues long. Germline CDR1 and CDR2: SNHLY and FYNNEI. The V gene lost 2 bases and the J gene lost 0 bases, with 8 bases spanning the gap. CDR3 region: CASSEKTAAKNIQYF. CDR3 in DNA: TGTGCCAGCAGTGAAAAGACAGCAGCCAAAAACATTCAGTACTTC.

The rearrangement uses TRBV28 and TRBJ2-5; possible D gene TRBD2, 7 bases. The V end was cut by 4 bases, the J end by 5 bases, with 17 bases between. This CDR3 has 15 amino acids. Germline V gene sequence: CDR1 MDHEN, CDR2 SYDVKM. The CDR3 here is CASSSPSGQGETQYF. The CDR3 DNA follows: TGTGCCAGCAGTTCTCCTAGCGGTCAGGGGGAGACCCAGTACTTC. The full variable domain, with the rest looked up from reference TRBV28 and TRBJ2-5, is DVKVTQSSRYLVKRTGEKVFLECVQDMDHENMFWYRQDPGLGLRLIYFSYDVKMKEKGDIPEGYSVSREKKERFSLILESASTNQTSMYLCASSSPSGQGETQYFGPGTRLLVL.

The chain uses TRBV29-1 and TRBJ1-3; no firm D call. Germline assignment: CDR1 SQVTM and CDR2 ANQGSEA. The CDR3 has 13 residues. The CDR3 nucleotides are TGCAGTGCAGCGCATCTCTCTGGAAACACCATATATTTT. Its translation: CSAAHLSGNTIYF.

The genes are TRBV30 and TRBJ1-2, with a possible D match to TRBD1 (5 bases). Germline V gives CDR1 GTSNPN, CDR2 SVGIG (reference sequence). Trimming left V 3 bases short and J 4 bases short, with 9 bases between. This CDR3 has 12 amino acids. The CDR3 coding sequence is TGTGCCTGGAGGGGGGAGCCCTATGGCTACACCTTC. Protein sequence: CAWRGEPYGYTF.

V is TRBV30 and J is TRBJ2-7; TRBD1 agrees at 7 bases. This CDR3 is built from 12 residues. After removal of 7 bases from V and 3 bases from J, the junction contained 6 bases not matched to a gene. Looked up from germline, CDR1 is GTSNPN and CDR2 is SVGIG (reference sequence). The CDR3 loop reads CASTTGYYEQYF. CDR3 DNA sequence: TGTGCCTCAACGACAGGGTACTACGAGCAGTACTTC.

The rearrangement links TRBV5-4 to TRBJ2-1; D unclear. Germline CDR1 is SGHNT and CDR2 is YYREEE (reference sequence). The CDR3 contains 16 residues. Trimming left V 1 base short and J 4 bases short, with 15 bases between. CDR3 sequence reads: CASSLRDAGRYNEQFF. In nucleotides, the CDR3 is TGTGCCAGCAGCTTGAGAGACGCCGGACGATACAATGAGCAGTTCTTC.

The chain has TRBV7-3 and TRBJ2-6, with D uncertain. Germline-derived CDR1 and CDR2 are SGHTA and FQGTGA. V lost 5 bases, J lost 0 bases, and 8 bases lay in between. The CDR3 contains 15 residues. The CDR3 nucleotides read TGTGCCAGCAGCCCAAGGCCCTCTGGGGCCAACGTCCTGACTTTC. Protein sequence: CASSPRPSGANVLTF. Based on the CDR3 plus reference TRBV7-3 and TRBJ2-6, the full variable domain is GAGVSQTPSNKVTEKGKYVELRCDPISGHTALYWYRQSLGQGPEFLIYFQGTGAADDSGLPNDRFFAVRPEGSVSTLKIQRTERGDSAVYLCASSPRPSGANVLTFGAGSRLTVL.

This chain uses TRBV25-1 with TRBJ1-2, with D possibly TRBD1 on 5 matching bases. Germline V lookup: CDR1 MGHDK, CDR2 SYGVNS. The CDR3 is 14 amino acids. Trimming stripped 6 bases from V and 4 bases from J, with 15 bases between. The CDR3 loop is CASSPPGPGYGYTF. In nucleotides, the CDR3 is TGTGCCAGCAGCCCCCCGGGGCCGGGCTATGGCTACACCTTC.

CDR3 coding DNA: TGCGCCAGCAGCCAAGACAACCGGGTATACGAGCAGTACTTC. This codes for CASSQDNRVYEQYF. The chain recombines TRBV4-1 with TRBJ2-7; D remains unclear. This CDR3 contains 14 residues. CDR1 MGHRA and CDR2 YSYEKL come from the germline V gene. Trimming removed 0 bases from V and 4 bases from J, with 10 bases in between.

This clone has just one count. The V gene is TRBV6-5, the J gene TRBJ1-3; unclear D gene. The germline V gene encodes CDR1 MNHEY and CDR2 SVGAGI. The CDR3 is 16 residues long. The V end was cut by 2 bases, the J end by 0 bases, with 11 bases between. This CDR3 is CASSYGIHTSGNTIYF. The CDR3 nucleotides read TGTGCCAGCAGTTACGGTATCCATACCTCTGGAAACACCATATATTTT.

The CDR3 loop reads CASSEYRGETQYF. CDR3 sequence (DNA): TGCGCCAGCAGTGAGTACAGGGGAGAGACCCAGTACTTC. This sequence joins TRBV10-2 and TRBJ2-5, with TRBD1 identical over 7 bases. V was pared by 1 base and J by 4 bases, with 0 bases of the junction left unmatched. The CDR3 has 13 amino acids. The germline gives CDR1 WSHSY, CDR2 SAAADI.

J is TRBJ1-5 and V is TRBV7-9; D is unclear. Trimming took 1 base from V and 1 from J, leaving 8 bases between them. This CDR3 is built from 15 residues. Per germline, CDR1 SEHNR and CDR2 FQNEAQ (reference sequence). The CDR3 DNA reads TGTGCCAGCAGCTTAGAAGGGATAAGCAATCAGCCCCAGCATTTT. Amino acids: CASSLEGISNQPQHF.

This chain connects TRBV19 to TRBJ2-6; D gene uncertain. Germline-derived CDR1 and CDR2 are LNHDA and SQIVND (reference sequence). This CDR3 is built from 15 residues. V lost 6 bases to trimming and J lost 4 bases, with 13 bases between them. The CDR3 loop is CASSPRFSGANVLTF. For the CDR3, the DNA is TGTGCCAGTAGCCCCAGGTTCTCGGGGGCCAACGTCCTGACTTTC. Full variable domain (outside the CDR3, taken from reference TRBV19 and TRBJ2-6): DGGITQSPKYLFRKEGQNVTLSCEQNLNHDAMYWYRQDPGQGLRLIYYSQIVNDFQKGDIAEGYSVSREKKESFPLTVTSAQKNPTAFYLCASSPRFSGANVLTFGAGSRLTVL.

The CDR3 reads CASSPGHLSNQPQHF. The CDR3 bases are TGTGCCAGCAGCCCCGGACACCTTAGCAATCAGCCCCAGCATTTT. The J gene is TRBJ1-5, the V gene TRBV11-2, with D maybe TRBD1 (5 bases). Per germline, CDR1 SGHAT and CDR2 FQNNGV. This CDR3 is built from 15 residues. V dropped 5 bases and J dropped 0 bases, with 11 bases sitting between them.

This sequence joins TRBV21-1 and TRBJ1-4. TRBV21-1 is noted as a pseudogene. The CDR3 totals 12 residues. CDR3 loop: CASNKGGEKLFF. The CDR3 region has the DNA TGTGCCAGCAATAAGGGAGGGGAAAAACTGTTTTTT.

This clone was counted only a few times. The rearrangement joins TRBV7-2 to TRBJ1-5; a possible D gene is TRBD1 (6 bases). Trimming left V 1 base short and J 5 bases short, with 12 bases between. Per the germline V gene, CDR1 is SGHTA and CDR2 is FQGNSA. This CDR3 is built from 15 residues. Written as DNA, the CDR3 is TGTGCCAGCAGCTTAGACCTAGGACAGCATCAGCCCCAGCATTTT. Translating it yields CASSLDLGQHQPQHF.

The gene calls are TRBV11-1 and TRBJ2-5; D unresolved. V lost 5 bases to trimming and J lost 1 base, with 17 bases between them. The germline gives CDR1 SGHAT, CDR2 FQDESV (reference sequence). The CDR3 is 16 residues long. CDR3 bases: TGTGCCAGCAGCCCCCGGACCCCGTCGGTCCAAGAGACCCAGTACTTC. Its protein is CASSPRTPSVQETQYF.

This clone was observed a single time. V is TRBV6-5 and J is TRBJ1-1, with D unclear. The CDR3 consists of 14 residues. Germline loops: CDR1 MNHEY, CDR2 SVGAGI. Trimming removed 0 bases from V and 4 bases from J, with 9 bases in between. CDR3 residues: CASSYSISGTEAFF. The CDR3 DNA sequence: TGTGCCAGCAGTTACTCGATATCGGGCACTGAAGCTTTCTTT.

This chain connects TRBV2 to TRBJ2-7, with a possible D match to TRBD1 (6 bases). V was trimmed by 7 bases and J by 1 base, leaving 17 bases between them. The germline V gene encodes CDR1 SNHLY and CDR2 FYNNEI. The CDR3 spans 15 residues. The CDR3 reads CASTVLDSPSYEQYF. The DNA for the CDR3 is TGTGCCAGCACCGTCCTGGACAGCCCTTCCTACGAGCAGTACTTC. The variable domain in full, completed from reference TRBV2 and TRBJ2-7, reads EPEVTQTPSHQVTQMGQEVILRCVPISNHLYFYWYRQILGQKVEFLVSFYNNEISEKSEIFDDQFSVERPDGSNFTLKIRSTKLEDSAMYFCASTVLDSPSYEQYFGPGTRLTVT.